This T cell receptor (beta chain) is from a study of blood T cell repertoires in COVID-19 (TCRdb year 2020). In terms of the full investigation: Samples from collaborators originated in the United States, Italy and Spain and spanned both the acute and convalescent phases of COVID-19. The material from the prospective study consisted of cDNA or gDNA derived from T cells, B-cell-depleted T cells, or PBMCs. The dataset comprised deeply sampled blood TCRbeta repertoires from subjects exposed to, actively infected with, or recovered from COVID-19. The repertoires were released in a freely available public database intended as a resource for research on the immune response to SARS-CoV-2. The samples were drawn from the first 160 participants of the ongoing ImmuneRACE study and from over a thousand subjects provided by 6 global collaborators. Sample metadata almost always included a de-identified subject ID, COVID-19 status, age in years and sex. Where available, HLA class I and class II types were taken from metadata supplied by the sample provider and were not determined by assay-based typing.

TCRbeta CDR3 regions were amplified from genomic DNA by means of the immunoSEQ Assay, a bias-controlled multiplex PCR. As for how the authors treated the data: Nucleated cell counts per sample were estimated from amplification of reference gene primers within the assay. Sequence reads were collapsed and filtered to measure the absolute abundance of every unique TCRbeta CDR3 rearrangement. For each sample, productive Simpson clonality was calculated by taking the square root of Simpson's diversity index across productive rearrangements. The table comes from immuneACCESS by way of TCRdb, which keeps in-frame sequences with V and J called. Part of the clones is missing from these tables; in studies checked, under half for an unresolved V gene and the rest for unknown reasons. That table furnishes V, J and clone size, whereas the DNA furnished D and trimming. Here the sample has 350,000 to 400,000 clones; 87% occur a single time. The ten largest clones take up about 3% of the sample.

In the prospective study, participants were about 18 to 95 years old, resided in fewer than 25 geographic areas of the United States, and were enrolled through a virtual design. To assign participants to cohorts, the prospective study relied on clinical history that participants themselves reported in a screening survey and a study questionnaire. Recovered participants in ImmuneRACE Cohort 3 were defined by two consecutive negative NP/OP PCR tests, clearance by a healthcare professional, or resolution of symptoms. Each participant in the prospective study had whole blood, serum and a nasopharyngeal or oropharyngeal swab collected by mobile phlebotomists. Additional blood draws and questionnaires over an approximately two-month period could optionally be provided by prospective study participants. Before DNA extraction, prospective study blood samples were shipped either frozen or at room temperature.

The trim is 10 bases for V and 5 bases for J, with a gap of 11 bases between the germline ends. The CDR3 has 11 amino acids, counting the end cysteine and phenylalanine. Kept here is only the CDR3 DNA, which spans 33 bases and is read in frame from base 1. From a lookup of the germline V gene (reference sequence), CDR1 and CDR2 are LNHDA and SQIVND. Study-level results and caveats: The quantity of clinical and demographic metadata differed by source and by participant and was supplied without curation.

Details on this clone: There is no known antigen for this receptor. Base quality data are lacking; no much larger clone is found one base away.

The TCR originated in a woman under 40 who had recovered from COVID-19. This chain joins TRBV19 to TRBJ1-1; the D gene is perhaps TRBD1, from 5 matching bases. The sequenced sample consisted of PBMCs or T cells enriched from blood (not recorded which). The nucleotides are TGTGCCACCACCGGGGGGACTGAAGCTTTCTTT. Its coded protein is CATTGGTEAFF.